This T cell receptor beta chain is drawn from a study of T cell repertoires in cytomegalovirus infection. Across the study: Public TCR beta signatures were indicative of both CMV infection and a matching HLA type. Study outcomes and limitations: CMV-specific HLA-C-restricted TCR beta clonotypes dominated the ex vivo response. The cumulative frequency of public TCR beta families distinguished individuals who carried CMV together with the relevant HLA.

Regarding this clonotype: No antigen is known for it. One junction end disagrees with the germline gene, perhaps due to a read error.

From germline, CDR1 is MGHRA and CDR2 YSYEKL. The CDR3 contains 11 residues. Each CDR3 protein gets one entry after TCRdb re-called the reads with MiXCR. Of 450,000 to 550,000 distinct CDR3 sequences listed, 15% to 20% are singletons. The gene calls are TRBV4-1 and TRBJ2-3; D ambiguous. The sample comprised CD8+ T cells from PBMCs. This sequence originates from a human donor in good health (CMV status not recorded). Some clones in this sample may be carry-over from other donors' samples. The CDR3 protein is CASSHRDPQYF. CDR3 sequence (DNA): TGCGCCAGCAGCCACCGAGATCCGCAGTATTTT.